The 24 T cell receptor beta chains listed next were all sequenced from one sample in a study of identical twins. MiXCR, run by TCRdb on the 5' RACE reads, gives a single entry per CDR3 protein. The sample lists 550,000 to 700,000 distinct CDR3 sequences; 21% were seen once. The same sample was also studied in work on T cells expressing NK-cell markers.

Sequences were obtained from PBMCs. Every receptor here comes from a woman aged 18-29 years in good health.

The CDR3 DNA sequence: TGCAGTGTAAGGCAAAGCGGCACCGGGGAGCTGTTTTTT. Residues: CSVRQSGTGELFF. The V gene is TRBV20-1, the J gene TRBJ2-2; D might be TRBD2 (5 bases). The V gene's germline CDR1 is DFQATT and CDR2 SNEGSKA (reference sequence). There are 13 residues in the CDR3. The V end was cut by 7 bases, the J end by 4 bases, with 13 bases between.

This clonotype has only a few counts. V gene TRBV9 combines with J gene TRBJ2-3, with D possibly matching TRBD2 (6 bases). The CDR3 length is 19 residues. Trimming removed 4 bases at V and 5 bases at J, with 29 bases between. Per the germline V gene, CDR1 is SGDLS and CDR2 is YYNGEE. The CDR3 region is CASSPRPNDGPKGGDTQYF. The CDR3 region has the DNA TGTGCCAGCAGCCCCCGCCCCAACGACGGGCCCAAGGGAGGAGATACGCAGTATTTT.

This clonotype was counted between two and nine times. This sequence joins TRBV6-4 and TRBJ2-4; D possibly corresponds to TRBD2 (7 bases). Trimming took 6 bases from V and 2 from J, leaving 20 bases between them. Germline V gene lookup returns CDR1 MRHNA and CDR2 SNTAGT. The CDR3 spans 17 residues. The DNA of the CDR3 is TGTGCCAGCAGGCTCACTAATGGGGGGGCAACCAAAAACATTCAGTACTTC. This sequence encodes CASRLTNGGATKNIQYF.

The rearrangement joins TRBV11-2 to TRBJ2-7, with 11 bases lining up with TRBD2. The CDR3 runs 17 residues. In germline, CDR1 is SGHAT, CDR2 FQNNGV. Trimming removed 0 bases from V and 6 bases from J; junction bases left unmatched: 10. The DNA for the CDR3 is TGTGCCAGCAGCTTAGAAGGTAGCGGGAGGGCTTGGGGCGAGCAGTACTTC. It translates to CASSLEGSGRAWGEQYF.

This clonotype was detected once. V gene TRBV13 combines with J gene TRBJ2-3; TRBD2 aligns across 9 bases. This CDR3 region has 15 residues. From germline, CDR1 is PRHDT and CDR2 FYEKMQ (reference sequence). The trim removed 5 bases at V and 4 bases at J, leaving 7 bases unmatched. The CDR3 DNA is TGTGCCAGCAGCCACCCGGGACTAGCCGCAGATACGCAGTATTTT. It is translated as CASSHPGLAADTQYF.

In this sample, this clonotype turned up a few times. The rearrangement uses TRBV10-3 and TRBJ2-1, with 12 bases matching TRBD2. From germline, CDR1 is ENHRY and CDR2 SYGVKD. Trimming took 7 bases from V and 4 from J; bases not matched to a gene: 8. The CDR3 is made up of 16 amino acids. For the CDR3, the DNA is TGTGCCATCACCGCCGGACTAGCGGGGAGTTACAATGAGCAGTTCTTC. Its protein product is CAITAGLAGSYNEQFF.

The CDR3 protein is CASSVGGRGSYEQYF. The CDR3 bases are TGTGCCAGCAGCGTAGGGGGCAGGGGGAGCTACGAGCAGTACTTC. V and J are TRBV9 and TRBJ2-7; 7 nucleotides agree with TRBD1. The CDR3 spans 15 residues. Germline V gives CDR1 SGDLS, CDR2 YYNGEE. After removal of 0 bases from V and 3 bases from J, the junction contained 6 bases not matched to a gene. Filled out from reference TRBV9 and TRBJ2-7, the complete variable domain reads DSGVTQTPKHLITATGQRVTLRCSPRSGDLSVYWYQQSLDQGLQFLIQYYNGEERAKGNILERFSAQQFPDLHSELNLSSLELGDSALYFCASSVGGRGSYEQYFGPGTRLTVT.

This clonotype has a handful of counts. The J gene is TRBJ2-1, the V gene TRBV6-1, with no clear D. V dropped 8 bases and J dropped 2 bases, with 10 bases sitting between them. The CDR3 consists of 13 residues. Germline assignment: CDR1 MNHNS and CDR2 SASEGT. Written as DNA, the CDR3 is TGTGCCAGCTATAACGCCCCCTACAATGAGCAGTTCTTC. Its translation is CASYNAPYNEQFF.

The rearrangement uses TRBV7-9 and TRBJ1-5, with 7 bases identical to TRBD1. Germline CDR1 SEHNR, CDR2 FQNEAQ (reference sequence). The V gene end was trimmed by 2 bases and the J gene end by 4 bases; junction bases not matched to a gene: 2. There are 14 residues in the CDR3. The CDR3 DNA is TGTGCCAGCAGCTTAAAGGGGGCGAATCAGCCCCAGCATTTT. Its protein product is CASSLKGANQPQHF.

This sequence joins TRBV5-5 and TRBJ2-7; tentatively, D is TRBD2 (6 bases). Trimming removed 2 bases from V and 5 bases from J, with 14 bases in between. The CDR3 extends over 14 amino acids. CDR1 is SGHKS, CDR2 YYEKEE, per germline (reference sequence). In nucleotides, the CDR3 is TGTGCCAGCAGCTTAGGAGGGATGTCCGACGAGCAGTACTTC. This sequence encodes CASSLGGMSDEQYF.

There are a few counts of this clonotype. The chain combines TRBV27 with TRBJ2-5; 10 bases map to TRBD2. CDR3 length equals 13 residues. With 5 bases clipped from V and 10 bases from J, the junction kept 7 bases outside the gene matches. Germline assignment: CDR1 MNHEY and CDR2 SMNVEV (reference sequence). In DNA form, the CDR3 reads TGTGCCAGCAGTACAGGAGCGGGAGGGTTCCAGTACTTC. Residues: CASSTGAGGFQYF.

V gene TRBV5-4 combines with J gene TRBJ2-2; D may be TRBD2 (5 bases). The CDR3 has 13 residues. The germline gives CDR1 SGHNT, CDR2 YYREEE (reference sequence). Trimming took off 6 bases at V and 5 bases at J, with 11 bases between the two ends. This CDR3 reads CASKAGGTGELFF. For the CDR3, the DNA is TGTGCCAGCAAGGCAGGAGGAACCGGGGAGCTGTTTTTT. The full variable domain, completed using reference TRBV5-4 and TRBJ2-2, is ETGVTQSPTHLIKTRGQQVTLRCSSQSGHNTVSWYQQALGQGPQFIFQYYREEENGRGNFPPRFSGLQFPNYSSELNVNALELDDSALYLCASKAGGTGELFFGEGSRLTVL.

This clonotype was counted a few times. Here the CDR3 reads CASSMHRDRGYEQYF. CDR3 in DNA: TGTGCCAGCAGCATGCATCGGGACAGGGGCTACGAGCAGTACTTC. J is TRBJ2-7 and V is TRBV12-3 or TRBV12-4; TRBD1 aligns across 10 bases. V trimming: 6 bases; J trimming: 3 bases; junction bases outside the gene matches: 8. The CDR3 sequence is 15 residues long.

The chain joins TRBV12-3 or TRBV12-4 to TRBJ2-5; TRBD2 agrees at 9 bases. The CDR3 is 15 amino acids. J gave up 5 bases and V 5 bases, and 9 bases lay outside the gene matches. This chain's CDR3 is CASSRGSGSYETQYF. Here the CDR3 DNA reads TGTGCCAGCAGTAGAGGTAGCGGGAGTTACGAGACCCAGTACTTC.

This chain connects TRBV6-4 to TRBJ2-1; 7 nucleotides agree with TRBD2. CDR1 is MRHNA, CDR2 SNTAGT, per germline. J lost 8 bases, V lost 1 base, and 2 bases had no gene match. The length of the CDR3 is 13 residues. Written as DNA, the CDR3 is TGTGCCAGCAGTGACTGGGGGGGGTATGAGCAGTTCTTC. Translated: CASSDWGGYEQFF.

This clonotype has at least ten counts. V usage is TRBV12-3 or TRBV12-4 and J usage is TRBJ2-2; D not resolved. Deletions cut 5 bases from V and 6 bases from J, with 7 bases between. This CDR3 contains 12 residues. CDR3 nucleotide sequence: TGTGCCAGCAGTCGTAACTCCGGGGAGCTGTTTTTT. Encoded protein: CASSRNSGELFF.

This clonotype was observed a handful of times. The chain recombines TRBV20-1 with TRBJ2-1; 12 nucleotides align to TRBD2. Per germline, CDR1 DFQATT and CDR2 SNEGSKA (reference sequence). V was clipped by 6 bases and J by 8 bases; unmatched bases: 8. The CDR3 covers 14 residues. The CDR3 region has the DNA TGCAGTGCCAGGCTAGCGGGGGGGCCTTATGAGCAGTTCTTC. Translation gives CSARLAGGPYEQFF.

The table lists this clonotype with a few counts. The chain couples TRBV15 to TRBJ2-1, with D possibly called TRBD1 or TRBD2 (5 bases each). V lost 5 bases, J lost 5 bases, and 13 bases lay in between. In germline, CDR1 is LNHNV, CDR2 YYDKDF (reference sequence). This CDR3 has 14 amino acids. In nucleotides, the CDR3 is TGTGCCACCAGCGGTCGGGACGGGAACAATGAGCAGTTCTTC. Protein sequence: CATSGRDGNNEQFF.

This clonotype occurred a few times. This chain connects TRBV6-5 to TRBJ1-1; D unclear. Trimming cost V 5 bases and J 6 bases, with 16 bases left between them. The CDR3 has 14 amino acids. Germline CDR1 is MNHEY and CDR2 is SVGAGI. The CDR3 DNA sequence: TGTGCCAGCAGTCACGGGCCCGCGGATTCTGAAGCTTTCTTT. Its protein product is CASSHGPADSEAFF.

This chain uses TRBV2 with TRBJ2-1; perhaps TRBD1 as D (5 bases). This CDR3 region has 13 residues. The V end was cut by 4 bases, the J end by 7 bases, with 11 bases between. The germline V gene encodes CDR1 SNHLY and CDR2 FYNNEI. This chain's CDR3 is CASSATGPNEQFF. DNA of the CDR3: TGTGCCAGCAGTGCCACAGGTCCAAATGAGCAGTTCTTC. Full variable domain (outside the CDR3, taken from reference TRBV2 and TRBJ2-1): EPEVTQTPSHQVTQMGQEVILRCVPISNHLYFYWYRQILGQKVEFLVSFYNNEISEKSEIFDDQFSVERPDGSNFTLKIRSTKLEDSAMYFCASSATGPNEQFFGPGTRLTVL.

This clonotype has a count of ten or more. This chain links TRBV20-1 with TRBJ2-7; D not resolved. Trimming took off 1 base at V and 3 bases at J, with 22 bases between the two ends. CDR1 and CDR2 (germline): DFQATT, SNEGSKA (reference sequence). CDR3 length: 17 residues. CDR3 in amino acids: CSARGPGKEGRNYEQYF. CDR3 nucleotides: TGCAGTGCTAGAGGACCGGGTAAGGAAGGTAGGAACTACGAGCAGTACTTC.

This chain joins TRBV5-1 and TRBJ2-3; 10 bases map to TRBD2. V was pared by 3 bases and J by 0 bases, with 10 bases of the junction left unmatched. Germline-derived CDR1 and CDR2 are SGHRS and YFSETQ. The CDR3 extends over 18 amino acids. This CDR3 reads CASSSVPGLALSTDTQYF. The CDR3 bases are TGCGCCAGCAGCTCCGTCCCGGGACTAGCGCTGAGCACAGATACGCAGTATTTT.

A few counts support this clonotype. The V call is TRBV20-1, the J call TRBJ1-4; no firm D call. There are 13 residues in the CDR3. V lost 3 bases to trimming and J lost 8 bases, with 13 bases between them. In germline, CDR1 is DFQATT, CDR2 SNEGSKA (reference sequence). Here the CDR3 DNA reads TGCAGTGCTAGGGGCGCGGGAGCCGAAAAACTGTTTTTT. This codes for CSARGAGAEKLFF.

In its sample, this clonotype was seen a few times. This rearrangement joins TRBV6-1 to TRBJ2-1; D may be TRBD1 or TRBD2 (5 bases each). V was pared by 6 bases and J by 14 bases, with 20 bases between. In germline, CDR1 is MNHNS, CDR2 SASEGT. The CDR3 loop spans 13 amino acids. The CDR3 DNA reads as TGTGCCAGCAGCTCAAAAGGGACCCCGACGGAGTTCTTC. It codes for CASSSKGTPTEFF.